This T cell receptor (beta chain) was sequenced during a study of T cells in Graves' hyperthyroidism and ophthalmopathy. At the level of the study: Specimen type is peripheral blood, collected at initial diagnosis prior to any treatment. Notes on the study in general: The model forecast ophthalmopathy, anticipating it by a median roughly 6.3 months before onset. Ophthalmopathy was separated from stable hyperthyroidism by a 13 V-J model.

With 4 bases clipped from V and 4 bases from J, the junction kept 10 bases outside the gene matches. Germline V lookup: CDR1 KGHSH, CDR2 LQKENI. The CDR3 totals 18 residues. Amplification yielded TCR beta CDR3 regions, with RNA transcripts as the source. The TCR CDR3 was amplified in a first-round RT-PCR using the HTBI primer set. TCRdb recomputed calls from the multiplex PCR reads with MiXCR, one row per CDR3 protein. This sample has hundreds of thousands of distinct CDR3 sequences, with approximately 14% found just once. Thyroid ultrasound, orbital computed tomography, clinical symptoms, and serum thyroxine and TRAb underpinned diagnoses. This clonotype showed up just a few times. No antigen is known for it.

The gene calls are TRBV18 and TRBJ2-3, with 14 bases lining up with TRBD2. Sequenced material: blood. The sequence came from a woman aged 45 to 65 with Graves' ophthalmopathy. This CDR3 is CASSLLETSGRAPDTQYF. The CDR3 bases are TGTGCCAGCTCACTTCTCGAGACTAGCGGGAGGGCCCCAGATACGCAGTATTTT.